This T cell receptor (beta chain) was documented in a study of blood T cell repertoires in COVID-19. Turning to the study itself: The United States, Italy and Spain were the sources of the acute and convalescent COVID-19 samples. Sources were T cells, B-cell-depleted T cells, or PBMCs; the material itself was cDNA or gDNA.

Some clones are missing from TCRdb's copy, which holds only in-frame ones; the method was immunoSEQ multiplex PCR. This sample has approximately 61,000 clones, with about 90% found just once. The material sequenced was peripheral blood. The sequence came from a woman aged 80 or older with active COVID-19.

CDR3 protein: CSASNRGGYYNEQFF. The CDR3 DNA is TGCAGTGCTAGTAACAGGGGAGGTTACTACAATGAGCAGTTCTTC. The V and J genes are TRBV20-1 and TRBJ2-1, with D possibly matching TRBD1 (7 bases). The germline V gene encodes CDR1 DFQATT and CDR2 SNEGSKA (reference sequence). The length of the CDR3 is 15 residues. V lost 3 bases and J lost 3, with 15 bases in between.